This T cell receptor beta chain was recovered during a study of blood T cell repertoires in COVID-19. Study processing details: Counts of nucleated cells, estimated from reference gene primer amplification, were obtained. Repertoires were generated with immunoSEQ multiplex PCR, while TCRdb's copy carries only in-frame clones and drops some. V and J calls and clone size come straight from that table; D and trimming were deduced from the DNA. The sample carries roughly 150,000 clones, 80% to 85% recorded once. The CDR3 is 14 residues long. CDR1 and CDR2 (germline): LGHDT, YNNKEL (reference sequence). The ends were cut back, 7 bases at V and 0 bases at J, with 10 bases in the middle. The cohort comprised adults aged about 18 to 90 years residing in approximately 25 US areas.

V and J are TRBV3-1 (or the pseudogene TRBV3-2) and TRBJ2-1, with D perhaps matching TRBD2 (6 bases). This receptor was taken from a woman aged 45-65 years who had recovered from COVID-19. The sample taken for sequencing was PBMCs or T cells enriched from blood (not recorded which). The DNA for the CDR3 is TGTGCCAGCACCCTTAGCGGCTCCTACAATGAGCAGTTCTTC. It codes for CASTLSGSYNEQFF.